Listed below are T cell receptor beta chains from one sample, sequenced in a study of control samples from healthy donors and cancer patients. Data came from immunoSEQ multiplex PCR; TCRdb stores just in-frame clones and leaves some out. This repertoire shows 150,000 or so clones, around nine tenths found once; its top ten account for 1.5% to 2%. Sequenced material: blood. The receptor source for this set is a man aged 18 to 35 in good health. CDR3s include the opening cysteine and the closing phenylalanine or tryptophan. Clone size is not always given. Where it is, it says once, few, many or a class for expanded clones.

cdr3_aa,j_call,clone_size,v_call
CASSQFQKNTEAFF,TRBJ1-1,NA,TRBV6-2/TRBV6-3
CASSQDLLAGTGELFF,TRBJ2-2,NA,TRBV4-3
CASRGLAGDIDTQYF,TRBJ2-3,NA,TRBV2
CASSLLSAAGNTEAFF,TRBJ1-1,NA,TRBV5-4
CATSRDLYSGYWERTF,TRBJ1-2,NA,TRBV15
CASSGGLAGTYNEQFF,TRBJ2-1,NA,TRBV6-2/TRBV6-3
CATSRDHSRTGELFF,TRBJ2-2,once,TRBV15
CASSYARIGHTEAFF,TRBJ1-1,NA,TRBV6-5
CASRGRGTNTEAFF,TRBJ1-1,NA,TRBV5-6
CASSQSLGTGSTDTQYF,TRBJ2-3,NA,TRBV18
CASSSTSYEQYF,TRBJ2-7,NA,TRBV27
CASSIDRGRVNTEAFF,TRBJ1-1,NA,TRBV19
CASSSGTLYEQYF,TRBJ2-7,NA,TRBV7-2
CASSYDGNSYEQYF,TRBJ2-7,NA,TRBV6-5
CATSDLVGTLHF,TRBJ1-6,NA,TRBV24-1
CASSKPGGLYEQYF,TRBJ2-7,NA,TRBV5-6
CASSYSTSGGAGELFF,TRBJ2-2,NA,TRBV6-5
CATGQLLSYNSPLHF,TRBJ1-6,NA,TRBV10-3
CASILLAGDTGELFF,TRBJ2-2,NA,TRBV6-5
CASSSPGTRLAKNIQYF,TRBJ2-4,NA,TRBV13
CSVMSRDRVSGGGYGYTF,TRBJ1-2,NA,TRBV29-1
CASSLVGSGEKLFF,TRBJ1-4,NA,TRBV7-9
CASSPGTGSYEQYF,TRBJ2-7,NA,TRBV13
CASRDDSTYEQYF,TRBJ2-7,NA,TRBV5-1
CASSLLIGTDTEAFF,TRBJ1-1,few,TRBV5-1
CASSQIDSGGASDTQYF,TRBJ2-3,NA,TRBV3-1/TRBV3-2
CASSWDRGSYGYTF,TRBJ1-2,NA,TRBV6-5
CAWSEGLAGAQYF,TRBJ2-3,NA,TRBV30
CASSYDRGGASYGYTF,TRBJ1-2,NA,TRBV6-5
CASSLAAGTGELFF,TRBJ2-2,NA,TRBV5-1
CASSLERIQETQYF,TRBJ2-5,NA,TRBV28
CASSPDTPGANVLTF,TRBJ2-6,NA,TRBV18
CASSLNDRLNTEAFF,TRBJ1-1,once,TRBV5-1
CASSIYPDLSNQPQHF,TRBJ1-5,NA,TRBV19
CASSLRDRGSYEQYF,TRBJ2-7,NA,TRBV4-2